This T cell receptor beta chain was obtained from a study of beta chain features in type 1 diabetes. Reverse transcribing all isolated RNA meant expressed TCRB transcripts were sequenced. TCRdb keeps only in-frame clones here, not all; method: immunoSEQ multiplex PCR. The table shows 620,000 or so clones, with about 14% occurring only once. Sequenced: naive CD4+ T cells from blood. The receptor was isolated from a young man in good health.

The CDR3 nucleotides are TGTGCCATCAGACCGGGACAGGGGTCAAATGAGCAGTTCTTC. Translated: CAIRPGQGSNEQFF. The genes are TRBV10-3 and TRBJ2-1, with 10 bases aligning to TRBD1. The CDR3 totals 14 residues. V lost 6 bases, J lost 7 bases, and 6 bases stayed unmatched. Germline values: CDR1 ENHRY, CDR2 SYGVKD.